Listed here are 11 T cell receptor beta chains from one sample, sequenced in a study of blood T cells in healthy people across ages. A second roughly 6 to 12 cycle PCR used barcoded and J-beta primers. TCRdb processed the 5' RACE reads anew with MiXCR; each CDR3 protein has one entry. Here the sample spans about 780,000 distinct CDR3 sequences, about 42% being singletons. Sequencing input: blood. The receptors shown here come from a man at least 80 years old in good health.

This clonotype was found once. The junction departs from the called germline gene at one end, perhaps through a read error. The chain joins TRBV11-3 to TRBJ2-6; D may match TRBD1 or TRBD2 (6 bases each). CDR1 is SGHNT and CDR2 is YENEEA in the germline V gene. This CDR3 region has 17 residues. CDR3 sequence (DNA): TGTGCCAGCAGCCCCCCGGGGGCCAGCTCTGGGGCCAACGCCCTGACTTTC. It is translated as CASSPPGASSGANALTF.

This chain uses TRBV29-1 with TRBJ1-2, with 11 bases aligning to TRBD1. Germline CDR1 and CDR2: SQVTM and ANQGSEA. This CDR3 is built from 15 residues. V lost 0 bases, J lost 8 bases, and 8 bases stayed unmatched. The CDR3 region has the DNA TGCAGCGTTGAAGATCGTACGGGACAGGGGGGCGGCTACACCTTC. It yields the protein CSVEDRTGQGGGYTF. Variable domain in full (rest from reference TRBV29-1 and TRBJ1-2): SAVISQKPSRDICQRGTSLTIQCQVDSQVTMMFWYRQQPGQSLTLIATANQGSEATYESGFVIDKFPISRPNLTFSTLTVSNMSPEDSSIYLCSVEDRTGQGGGYTFGSGTRLTVV.

The chain uses TRBV7-9 and TRBJ2-3, with D hard to call. Germline V gene sequence: CDR1 SEHNR, CDR2 FQNEAQ (reference sequence). Trimming removed 1 base from V and 10 bases from J, with 9 bases in between. The CDR3 runs 12 residues. CDR3 in amino acids: CASSLEGSAQYF. The CDR3 nucleotides read TGTGCCAGCAGCTTAGAGGGCAGTGCGCAGTATTTT.

The rearrangement uses TRBV29-1 and TRBJ1-2; D remains ambiguous. V was pared by 6 bases and J by 7 bases, with 15 bases between. Germline V gene sequence: CDR1 SQVTM, CDR2 ANQGSEA. The CDR3 contains 12 residues. The CDR3 nucleotides read TGCAGCGTGGGAAGTCTCACCCTTGGCTACACCTTC. Translation: CSVGSLTLGYTF. Filled out from reference TRBV29-1 and TRBJ1-2, the complete variable domain reads SAVISQKPSRDICQRGTSLTIQCQVDSQVTMMFWYRQQPGQSLTLIATANQGSEATYESGFVIDKFPISRPNLTFSTLTVSNMSPEDSSIYLCSVGSLTLGYTFGSGTRLTVV.

V gene TRBV21-1 combines with J gene TRBJ2-7. TRBV21-1 is listed as a pseudogene. The CDR3 has 14 amino acids. CDR3 sequence (DNA): TGTGCCAGCAGCAAGCCTTGTTTAACCCACGAGCAGTACTTC. This translates into CASSKPCLTHEQYF.

J is TRBJ2-3 and V is TRBV4-2; 9 bases align to TRBD2. With V trimmed by 0 bases and J by 4 bases, 2 bases remained unmatched. Germline V gene data show CDR1 as LGHNA and CDR2 as YNFKEQ. The CDR3 length is 15 residues. DNA for the CDR3: TGTGCCAGCAGCCAAGATAGCGGGGGTGCAGATACGCAGTATTTT. Amino acid sequence: CASSQDSGGADTQYF.

This sequence joins TRBV20-1 and TRBJ2-4, with a possible D match to TRBD2 (6 bases). The CDR3 covers 14 residues. The germline V gene encodes CDR1 DFQATT and CDR2 SNEGSKA (reference sequence). V was shortened by 3 bases and J by 4 bases, with 13 bases between the two germline ends. The CDR3 bases are TGCAGTGCTAGCGGGAGTGCCCATAAAAACATTCAGTACTTC. Amino acids: CSASGSAHKNIQYF.

This clonotype was detected once. The chain couples TRBV6-5 to TRBJ2-1, with D tentatively TRBD2 (6 bases). TRBJ2-7 matches the DNA end more closely, so the J call is doubtful. Germline V lookup: CDR1 MNHEY, CDR2 SVGAGI. This CDR3 spans 15 amino acids. CDR3 DNA sequence: TGTGCCAGCAGGTCTCTAGCGACCTATTACAATGAGCAGTACTTC. It specifies CASRSLATYYNEQYF.

The chain has TRBV4-3 and TRBJ2-7, with D perhaps assigned TRBD1 or TRBD2 (5 bases each). CDR1 LGHNA and CDR2 YSLEER come from the germline V gene. V was clipped by 2 bases and J by 3 bases, with 20 bases between them. The length of the CDR3 is 17 residues. The CDR3: CASSQSFVPGPSYEQYF. The DNA for the CDR3 is TGCGCCAGCAGCCAATCCTTCGTACCGGGACCGAGCTACGAGCAGTACTTC.

This clonotype has just a few counts. V is TRBV5-1 and J is TRBJ1-1, with D possibly being TRBD1 (6 bases). The CDR3 totals 15 residues. Germline CDR1 SGHRS, CDR2 YFSETQ. Trimming cost V 0 bases and J 4 bases, with 13 bases left between them. This chain's CDR3 is CASSLVQGISTEAFF. CDR3 DNA: TGCGCCAGCAGCTTGGTCCAGGGGATAAGCACTGAAGCTTTCTTT.

This clonotype occurred a few times. J is TRBJ1-2 and V is TRBV2, with 7 positions matching TRBD1. The ends lost 7 bases at V and 0 bases at J; junction bases unmatched: 5. Germline CDR1 SNHLY, CDR2 FYNNEI. This CDR3 has 14 residues. The CDR3 coding sequence is TGTGCCAGCATCGCAGGGGGAGCTAACTATGGCTACACCTTC. It encodes CASIAGGANYGYTF.